The sample holds many counts of the clone carrying this TCR beta chain. Its antigen remains unknown. The TCR library protocol attached unique molecular identifiers to the individual cDNA molecules. MiXCR, run by TCRdb on the 5' RACE reads, gives a single entry per CDR3 protein. The sample shows tens of thousands of distinct CDR3 sequences, 13% of them seen only once. CDR3 length: 15 amino acids. Germline assignment: CDR1 MNHEY and CDR2 SMNVEV (reference sequence). The V segment lost 3 bases and the J segment 4 bases; nucleotides outside the gene matches: 6. The sample is drawn from a study of early T cells in non-severe SARS-CoV-2 infection. Study background: Unsorted whole-blood RNA was sequenced in bulk, leaving chains unpaired.

The study's findings and limits: A preference for anti-spike CD8 responses marked VDJdb matching, which missed private and CD4 specificities.

The V call is TRBV27, the J call TRBJ2-7, with 10 bases fitting TRBD1. The clonotype was recovered from an adult who was a healthcare worker with PCR-confirmed SARS-CoV-2 infection or an uninfected control (not recorded which). Sequencing used whole blood. Here the CDR3 DNA reads TGTGCCAGCAGTTTCGACAGGGGGCGGAGGTACGAGCAGTACTTC. Translation gives CASSFDRGRRYEQYF.